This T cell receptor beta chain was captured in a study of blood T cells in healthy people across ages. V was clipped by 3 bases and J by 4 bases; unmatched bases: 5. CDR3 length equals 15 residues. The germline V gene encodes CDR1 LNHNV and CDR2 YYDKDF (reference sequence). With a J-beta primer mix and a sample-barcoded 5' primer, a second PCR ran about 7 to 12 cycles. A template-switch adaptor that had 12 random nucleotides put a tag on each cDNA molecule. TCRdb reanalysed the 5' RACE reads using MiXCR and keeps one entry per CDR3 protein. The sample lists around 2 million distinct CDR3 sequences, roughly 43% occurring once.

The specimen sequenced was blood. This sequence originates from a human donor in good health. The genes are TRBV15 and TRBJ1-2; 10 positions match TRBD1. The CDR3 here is CATSSPGQGFYGYTF. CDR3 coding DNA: TGTGCCACCAGCAGCCCGGGACAGGGGTTCTATGGCTACACCTTC.